Shown below are 14 T cell receptor beta chains from a single sample sequenced in a study of shared clonotypes between healthy human individuals. The assay was immunoSEQ multiplex PCR, and TCRdb's table has in-frame clones only and misses some. The sample has around 550,000 clones, about 95% seen once; the top ten hold 0.095% to 0.14%. Positively selected for CCR7, the CD45RO-negative cells used as naive CD8 cells excluded terminally differentiated effector memory CD45RA+ cells. Sequencing input: naive CD8+ T cells sorted from blood. The receptor source for this set is a woman in her twenties or thirties in good health.

The genes are TRBV27 and TRBJ2-7; no definite D call. The CDR3 has 12 amino acids. V lost 5 bases and J 2 bases, leaving 7 bases between the germline ends. CDR1 is MNHEY and CDR2 is SMNVEV in the germline V gene (reference sequence). CDR3 sequence (DNA): TGTGCCAGCAGTCCGTACCCCTACGAGCAGTACTTC. Its translation: CASSPYPYEQYF.

V usage is TRBV5-1 and J usage is TRBJ1-3, with D possibly matching TRBD1 (6 bases). CDR3 length equals 16 residues. The V and J ends lost 5 bases and 1 base respectively, with 16 bases between them. Looked up from germline, CDR1 is SGHRS and CDR2 is YFSETQ. The CDR3 loop is CASSSSRGYSGNTIYF. CDR3 sequence (DNA): TGCGCCAGCAGTTCCTCCAGGGGCTATTCTGGAAACACCATATATTTT.

This sequence joins TRBV6-5 and TRBJ2-2; D is unresolved. CDR1 is MNHEY and CDR2 is SVGAGI in the germline V gene. V lost 0 bases and J 3 bases, leaving 11 bases between the germline ends. CDR3 size: 16 residues. The CDR3, as DNA: TGTGCCAGCAGTTACTCGAGTCTCGTTCACACCGGGGAGCTGTTTTTT. This sequence encodes CASSYSSLVHTGELFF.

The rearrangement uses TRBV7-9 and TRBJ2-7; either TRBD1 or TRBD2 may supply D (5 bases each). Germline CDR1 SEHNR, CDR2 FQNEAQ (reference sequence). The CDR3 consists of 16 residues. V was shortened by 4 bases and J by 0 bases, with 16 bases between the two germline ends. The CDR3 spells CASSSGLTGASYEQYF. The CDR3 bases are TGTGCCAGCAGCTCCGGACTTACCGGGGCCTCCTACGAGCAGTACTTC.

This chain joins TRBV7-9 and TRBJ2-5; D call uncertain. Gene TRBJ2-7 matches the end of the DNA better, so the J call may be wrong. Looked up from germline, CDR1 is SEHNR and CDR2 is FQNEAQ (reference sequence). The CDR3 is 14 residues long. The CDR3 DNA is TGTGCCAGCAGCTTAGAAGGGTTCCGCTACGAGCAGTACTTC. Translating it yields CASSLEGFRYEQYF.

The chain links TRBV2 to TRBJ2-4; no reliable D call. CDR1 and CDR2 from the germline V gene are SNHLY and FYNNEI. The CDR3 covers 15 residues. Trimming cost V 3 bases and J 0 bases, with 9 bases left between them. CDR3 sequence (DNA): TGTGCCAGCAGTGATGTCGGACGAGCCAAAAACATTCAGTACTTC. Amino acid sequence: CASSDVGRAKNIQYF.

The V and J genes are TRBV7-3 and TRBJ1-3; D gene unclear. The V and J ends lost 2 bases and 0 bases respectively, with 8 bases between them. The germline V gene encodes CDR1 SGHTA and CDR2 FQGTGA. The CDR3 covers 15 residues. CDR3 amino acids: CASSLAASSGNTIYF. DNA for the CDR3: TGTGCCAGCAGCTTAGCCGCCAGCTCTGGAAACACCATATATTTT.

CDR3 protein: CASSQGYTRMNTEAFF. In nucleotides, the CDR3 is TGCGCCAGCAGCCAAGGTTATACGAGGATGAACACTGAAGCTTTCTTT. V gene TRBV4-1 combines with J gene TRBJ1-1; D remains ambiguous. The germline gives CDR1 MGHRA, CDR2 YSYEKL. The CDR3 totals 16 residues. V gave up 1 base and J gave up 0 bases, with 12 bases separating them.

This sequence joins TRBV7-9 and TRBJ2-1; D unclear. Trimming shortened V by 8 bases and J by 4 bases, and 15 bases separated the two germline ends. The CDR3 extends over 14 amino acids. Germline V gene sequence: CDR1 SEHNR, CDR2 FQNEAQ (reference sequence). The CDR3 region has the DNA TGTGCCAGCGATGCCGGTGAGGATTACAATGAGCAGTTCTTC. Translation: CASDAGEDYNEQFF.

The chain is built from TRBV27 and TRBJ2-7, with D hard to call. The length of the CDR3 is 17 residues. Per germline, CDR1 MNHEY and CDR2 SMNVEV (reference sequence). Trimming removed 2 bases from V and 0 bases from J, with 17 bases in between. The CDR3 DNA follows: TGTGCCAGCAGTTTACAGCTTCCGATTGGCAGCTCCTACGAGCAGTACTTC. This encodes CASSLQLPIGSSYEQYF.

The chain is built from TRBV7-2 and TRBJ2-7, with 9 bases lining up with TRBD1. The CDR3 is made up of 15 amino acids. V gave up 5 bases and J gave up 0 bases; unmatched junction bases: 5. CDR1 and CDR2 (germline): SGHTA, FQGNSA. CDR3 protein: CASSTRQGGSYEQYF. CDR3 coding DNA: TGTGCCAGCAGCACCCGACAGGGGGGCTCCTACGAGCAGTACTTC.

V gene TRBV11-2 combines with J gene TRBJ2-7, with TRBD2 identical over 11 bases. This CDR3 comprises 17 residues. Germline V CDR1 and CDR2: SGHAT, FQNNGV. V lost 2 bases and J lost 6; bases outside the gene matches: 12. CDR3 loop: CASSLLFPLAGAIEQYF. CDR3 nucleotide sequence: TGTGCCAGCAGCTTATTATTCCCACTAGCGGGAGCGATCGAGCAGTACTTC.

The chain's CDR3 is CASSEGAGTITGELFF. DNA for the CDR3: TGTGCCAGCAGTGAAGGCGCAGGGACTATCACCGGGGAGCTGTTTTTT. This chain uses TRBV6-1 with TRBJ2-2; 7 positions agree with TRBD2. This CDR3 comprises 16 residues. V lost 1 base, J lost 4 bases, and 6 bases stayed unmatched. Germline V gives CDR1 MNHNS, CDR2 SASEGT.

With respect to this clone: This specimen includes other DNA sequences encoding the same CDR3. This sequence joins TRBV19 and TRBJ2-7, with 12 bases matching TRBD2. This CDR3 spans 14 amino acids. CDR1 is LNHDA and CDR2 is SQIVND in the germline V gene (reference sequence). V lost 6 bases and J lost 4; bases outside the gene matches: 4. CDR3 loop: CASSMTSGSYEQYF. DNA for the CDR3: TGTGCCAGTAGCATGACTAGCGGGAGTTACGAGCAGTACTTC.